A single sample is the source of the 18 T cell receptor beta chains below, sequenced in a study of blood T cell repertoires in COVID-19. Measured with immunoSEQ multiplex PCR; TCRdb has only the in-frame clones, and not every one. The sample shows 95,000 to 150,000 clones, 79% of them seen only once. Sequences were obtained from peripheral blood. These receptors were obtained from a woman older than 75 with acute or convalescent COVID-19.

A single count supports this clone. The J gene is TRBJ2-1, the V gene TRBV5-1; D gene unclear. Trimming removed 0 bases at V and 0 bases at J, with 7 bases between. The CDR3 loop spans 15 amino acids. CDR1 is SGHRS, CDR2 YFSETQ, per germline. CDR3 protein: CASSLDELSYNEQFF. CDR3 coding DNA: TGCGCCAGCAGCTTGGATGAGCTCTCCTACAATGAGCAGTTCTTC.

This chain joins TRBV19 and TRBJ1-6; weak D call: TRBD1 (5 bases). The V gene lost 4 bases and the J gene lost 7 bases, with 8 bases spanning the gap. This CDR3 has 13 amino acids. Germline V gene lookup returns CDR1 LNHDA and CDR2 SQIVND (reference sequence). For the CDR3, the DNA is TGTGCCAGTAGTAACCCAGGGAATTCACCCCTCCACTTT. Translated, it gives CASSNPGNSPLHF.

The V call is TRBV10-1, the J call TRBJ1-6; no clear D. CDR1 and CDR2 from the germline V gene are WNHNN and SYGVQD (reference sequence). The CDR3 length is 18 residues. V was trimmed by 5 bases and J by 8 bases, leaving 25 bases between them. CDR3 amino acids: CASSNPGRRSPRDSPLHF. The CDR3 coding sequence is TGCGCCAGCAGTAACCCGGGTCGGCGCTCGCCGAGGGATTCACCCCTCCACTTT.

The chain employs TRBV4-2 and TRBJ1-6; TRBD1 aligns across 9 bases. V shed 0 bases, J shed 9 bases, and the junction held 3 bases outside the gene matches. This CDR3 is 15 amino acids long. Germline V gene data show CDR1 as LGHNA and CDR2 as YNFKEQ. The chain's CDR3 is CASSQDRTGVSPLHF. CDR3 coding DNA: TGTGCCAGCAGCCAAGACAGGACAGGGGTTTCACCCCTCCACTTT.

This chain joins TRBV6-5 and TRBJ1-2, with D perhaps matching TRBD1 (6 bases). The CDR3 is 15 amino acids. Germline values: CDR1 MNHEY, CDR2 SVGAGI. V lost 5 bases, J lost 3 bases, and 16 bases lay in between. Here the CDR3 reads CASSTRQALDYGYTF. The CDR3 coding sequence is TGTGCCAGCAGTACCCGACAGGCCTTGGACTATGGCTACACCTTC.

CDR3 DNA: TGTGCCAGCAGTGTTGAGGGCACGAACACTGAAGCTTTCTTT. It codes for CASSVEGTNTEAFF. The chain combines TRBV2 with TRBJ1-1, with D hard to call. Trimming left V 4 bases short and J 1 base short, with 10 bases between. CDR1 SNHLY and CDR2 FYNNEI come from the germline V gene. The CDR3 covers 14 residues.

J is TRBJ1-3 and V is TRBV5-5; no definite D call. Germline V gene lookup returns CDR1 SGHKS and CDR2 YYEKEE (reference sequence). The CDR3 length is 15 residues. Trimming took off 4 bases at V and 0 bases at J, with 11 bases between the two ends. The chain's CDR3 is CASSRLFDSGNTIYF. The CDR3, as DNA: TGTGCCAGCAGCCGACTTTTTGACTCTGGAAACACCATATATTTT.

V is TRBV14 and J is TRBJ1-1; no firm D call. Germline V gene sequence: CDR1 SGHDN, CDR2 FVKESK. Trimming pared 4 bases from V and 1 base from J, leaving 7 bases between. The CDR3 has 13 residues. The CDR3 region is CASSRNGNTEAFF. Here the CDR3 DNA reads TGTGCCAGCAGCCGCAACGGGAACACTGAAGCTTTCTTT.

The chain is built from TRBV3-1 (or the pseudogene TRBV3-2) and TRBJ2-7, with TRBD2 matching over 11 bases. The germline CDR1 and CDR2 sequences are LGHDT and YNNKEL (reference sequence). The CDR3 contains 13 residues. Trimming at V came to 5 bases and at J to 7 bases, leaving 4 bases not matched to a gene. The CDR3 bases are TGTGCCAGCAGCGTTCGGACTAGCGGGGAGCAGTACTTC. Translated, it gives CASSVRTSGEQYF.

The rearrangement links TRBV6-6 to TRBJ1-1, with D possibly matching TRBD1 (5 bases). Per the germline V gene, CDR1 is MNHNY and CDR2 is SVGAGI (reference sequence). V lost 8 bases and J lost 5, with 18 bases in between. The CDR3 runs to 14 residues. Written as DNA, the CDR3 is TGTGCCAGCCTCCCCCTACGGGGGAGTACTGAAGCTTTCTTT. This gives the protein CASLPLRGSTEAFF.

The CDR3 is CASSGQGALTDTQYF. For the CDR3, the DNA is TGCGCCAGCAGCGGACAGGGGGCGCTCACAGATACGCAGTATTTT. This chain joins TRBV5-1 and TRBJ2-3; 11 positions agree with TRBD1. Per the germline V gene, CDR1 is SGHRS and CDR2 is YFSETQ. The V gene end was trimmed by 4 bases and the J gene end by 2 bases; junction bases not matched to a gene: 3. The CDR3 has 15 residues.

The J gene is TRBJ1-1, the V gene TRBV5-5; D may be TRBD1 (6 bases). Germline V gene lookup returns CDR1 SGHKS and CDR2 YYEKEE (reference sequence). The CDR3 runs 15 residues. V was shortened by 0 bases and J by 3 bases, with 12 bases between the two germline ends. In DNA, the CDR3 is TGTGCCAGCAGCTTGGCCGGGGGGGCGGACACTGAAGCTTTCTTT. This sequence encodes CASSLAGGADTEAFF.

V usage is TRBV19 and J usage is TRBJ2-1; 7 nucleotides agree with TRBD2. CDR3 length: 16 residues. V trimming: 3 bases; J trimming: 5 bases; junction bases outside the gene matches: 10. The germline gives CDR1 LNHDA, CDR2 SQIVND (reference sequence). CDR3 amino acids: CASSMGLLSGNNEQFF. Here the CDR3 DNA reads TGTGCCAGTAGTATGGGGCTCTTAAGCGGGAACAATGAGCAGTTCTTC.

This clone was found a few times. The chain joins TRBV7-2 to TRBJ1-5, with a tentative D call TRBD1 (5 bases). The CDR3 contains 15 residues. The V end was cut by 5 bases, the J end by 1 base, with 12 bases between. Germline V gives CDR1 SGHTA, CDR2 FQGNSA. The CDR3 region is CASSITGVSNQPQHF. The CDR3 DNA is TGTGCCAGCAGCATTACGGGGGTGAGCAATCAGCCCCAGCATTTT.

The V and J genes are TRBV2 and TRBJ2-7; TRBD2 might be the D (5 bases). V shed 4 bases and J shed 6 bases, with 13 bases lying between them. Per germline, CDR1 SNHLY and CDR2 FYNNEI. This CDR3 has 13 amino acids. CDR3 region: CASSGTAPGEQYF. The DNA of the CDR3 is TGTGCCAGCAGTGGGACTGCCCCTGGCGAGCAGTACTTC. The variable domain in full, with the rest retrieved from reference TRBV2 and TRBJ2-7, is EPEVTQTPSHQVTQMGQEVILRCVPISNHLYFYWYRQILGQKVEFLVSFYNNEISEKSEIFDDQFSVERPDGSNFTLKIRSTKLEDSAMYFCASSGTAPGEQYFGPGTRLTVT.

The chain recombines TRBV20-1 with TRBJ1-4; possibly TRBD1 for D (5 bases). Germline V gene sequence: CDR1 DFQATT, CDR2 SNEGSKA (reference sequence). The CDR3 is 11 amino acids. Trimming removed 5 bases at V and 10 bases at J, with 11 bases between. The CDR3 DNA reads as TGCAGTGCTTCCCGGGGGGGAAAACTGTTTTTT. Protein: CSASRGGKLFF.

This chain joins TRBV2 and TRBJ2-2; 10 nucleotides align to TRBD1. Germline lookup yields CDR1 SNHLY and CDR2 FYNNEI. V was pared by 1 base and J by 7 bases, with 3 bases of the junction left unmatched. This CDR3 is 15 amino acids long. This chain's CDR3 is CASSEGQGAIGELFF. CDR3 nucleotide sequence: TGTGCCAGCAGTGAAGGACAGGGGGCAATCGGGGAGCTGTTTTTT.

The chain recombines TRBV2 with TRBJ1-6; 9 nucleotides line up with TRBD1. Losses at the gene ends were 4 bases for V and 7 bases for J; bases not matched to a gene: 8. The CDR3 has 16 residues. From germline, CDR1 is SNHLY and CDR2 FYNNEI. CDR3 sequence (DNA): TGTGCCAGCAGTGGGGCGGACAGGGGCAGGAATTCACCCCTCCACTTT. Its protein is CASSGADRGRNSPLHF.